One and the same sample provided the 15 T cell receptor beta chains below, sequenced in a study of blood T cells in healthy people across ages. Together with a sample-barcoded 5' primer, a J-beta primer mix was included in a second PCR lasting roughly 6 to 12 cycles. One entry per CDR3 protein results from TCRdb running MiXCR on the 5' RACE reads. The sample lists roughly 700,000 distinct CDR3 sequences, around 25% seen once, with around 9.2% in the top ten. These sequences were also reported in another study, on T cells of mothers and their children.

Sequenced input: blood. The receptors come from a boy aged 10-17 years in good health.

This clonotype was seen only a few times. V usage is TRBV10-3 and J usage is TRBJ2-5; weak D call: TRBD2 (6 bases). The J call may be in error: the DNA end matches TRBJ2-1 better. The CDR3 runs 15 residues. The germline V gene has CDR1 ENHRY and CDR2 SYGVKD. For the CDR3, the DNA is TGTGCCATCAGTGAGGGAGAATCCAGGAGGGGTGAGCAGTTCTTC. Protein product: CAISEGESRRGEQFF.

The V call is TRBV4-2, the J call TRBJ2-5; a possible D gene is TRBD1 (6 bases). The J call may be incorrect, as the DNA end agrees better with TRBJ2-7. The CDR3 consists of 16 residues. Germline V gene sequence: CDR1 LGHNA, CDR2 YNFKEQ. The CDR3 sequence: CASSQVNRDSSYEQYF. The CDR3 DNA reads as TGTGCCAGCAGCCAAGTAAACAGGGATAGCTCCTACGAGCAGTACTTC.

V gene TRBV29-1 combines with J gene TRBJ2-1, with 10 bases identical to TRBD2. CDR1 and CDR2 from the germline V gene are SQVTM and ANQGSEA. The junction had 9 bases not matched to a gene; V was cut back by 7 bases and J by 0 bases. The CDR3 runs to 16 residues. The CDR3 DNA reads TGCAGCGCCGAAACTAGCGGGAAAAGCTCCTACAATGAGCAGTTCTTC. Its translation is CSAETSGKSSYNEQFF.

This clonotype was detected once. V and J are TRBV5-1 and TRBJ1-6; D is perhaps TRBD1 (6 bases). The CDR3 sequence is 14 residues long. The V end lost 2 bases, the J end lost 8 bases, and 11 bases lay between the germline ends. CDR1 is SGHRS, CDR2 YFSETQ, per germline. The CDR3 DNA reads as TGCGCCAGCAGCTTTAAGGGGGACTATTCACCCCTCCACTTT. It codes for CASSFKGDYSPLHF.

There are a few counts of this clonotype. The CDR3, as DNA: TGTGCCAGCAGTGGTTATCCCCGGGACCCTTATGCGCCCCAGCATTTT. Translating gives CASSGYPRDPYAPQHF. The chain links TRBV6-1 to TRBJ1-5; possible D gene TRBD1, 5 bases. The germline CDR1 and CDR2 sequences are MNHNS and SASEGT. The CDR3 extends over 16 amino acids. The V end lost 4 bases, the J end lost 9 bases, and 22 bases lay between the germline ends.

DNA for the CDR3: TGTGCCAGCAGTCGGGACGCCCGATACGAGCAGTACTTC. Translation gives CASSRDARYEQYF. This chain connects TRBV5-5 to TRBJ2-7; the D gene could be TRBD1 or TRBD2 (5 bases each). Germline V gives CDR1 SGHKS, CDR2 YYEKEE (reference sequence). V was clipped by 5 bases and J by 4 bases, with 13 bases between them. The CDR3 length is 13 residues. The entire variable domain, with the rest obtained from reference TRBV5-5 and TRBJ2-7, is as follows: DAGVTQSPTHLIKTRGQQVTLRCSPISGHKSVSWYQQVLGQGPQFIFQYYEKEERGRGNFPDRFSARQFPNYSSELNVNALLLGDSALYLCASSRDARYEQYFGPGTRLTVT.

The J gene is TRBJ2-5, the V gene TRBV29-1, with D maybe TRBD2 (5 bases). There are 14 residues in the CDR3. V was cut by 6 bases and J by 2 bases, with 16 bases left in between. Germline V gene data show CDR1 as SQVTM and CDR2 as ANQGSEA. In DNA, the CDR3 is TGCAGCGTGATATTTCCTGAGGGACAAGAGACCCAGTACTTC. This translates into CSVIFPEGQETQYF.

The V and J genes are TRBV29-1 and TRBJ2-1, with a weak D call TRBD2 (6 bases). V was cut by 7 bases and J by 4 bases, with 11 bases left in between. CDR1 and CDR2 from the germline V gene are SQVTM and ANQGSEA. The CDR3 contains 12 residues. Written as DNA, the CDR3 is TGCAGCGGATGGGGGGTTTACAATGAGCAGTTCTTC. It is translated as CSGWGVYNEQFF.

This chain uses TRBV28 with TRBJ2-5, with D possibly being TRBD2 (6 bases). The J call may be faulty, since TRBJ2-1 better matches the DNA end. The CDR3 covers 15 residues. Germline V gives CDR1 MDHEN, CDR2 SYDVKM. CDR3 loop: CASSFDGTGLNEQFF. CDR3 nucleotides: TGTGCCAGCAGTTTTGATGGGACTGGTCTCAATGAGCAGTTCTTC.

The chain recombines TRBV4-3 with TRBJ2-7; D is unclear. Germline CDR1 and CDR2: LGHNA and YSLEER. The CDR3 extends over 14 amino acids. V was cut by 0 bases and J by 6 bases, with 12 bases left in between. The CDR3 DNA follows: TGCGCCAGCAGCCAAGACCCTGGCCCCGGCGAGCAGTACTTC. Translation: CASSQDPGPGEQYF.

This clonotype has only a few counts. This chain joins TRBV28 and TRBJ2-2; 10 bases are shared with TRBD1. The germline V gene has CDR1 MDHEN and CDR2 SYDVKM. The CDR3 covers 15 residues. V was pared by 6 bases and J by 4 bases, with 5 bases of the junction left unmatched. The CDR3 loop reads CASSKRTGGTGELFF. CDR3 sequence (DNA): TGTGCCAGCAGCAAAAGGACAGGGGGCACCGGGGAGCTGTTTTTT.

This clonotype was observed a single time. The CDR3 DNA follows: TGTGCCAGCAAGGTGGCGGGGGCCCAAGAGACCCAGTACTTC. Translating gives CASKVAGAQETQYF. The chain uses TRBV2 and TRBJ2-5; D is possibly TRBD2 (7 bases). Germline CDR1 and CDR2: SNHLY and FYNNEI. The CDR3 sequence is 14 residues long. The V gene lost 7 bases and the J gene lost 1 base, with 13 bases spanning the gap.

In regard to this clonotype: An end of the junction does not agree with germline; a read error may underlie this. The chain recombines TRBV2 with TRBJ2-7, with 7 bases lining up with TRBD2. This CDR3 contains 11 residues. Germline assignment: CDR1 SNHLY and CDR2 FYNNEI. The CDR3 spells CASSRDYVQYF. CDR3 in DNA: TGTGCCAGCAGTAGGGACTACGTGCAGTACTTC. Together with reference TRBV2 and TRBJ2-7, the CDR3 gives the full variable domain: EPEVTQTPSHQVTQMGQEVILRCVPISNHLYFYWYRQILGQKVEFLVSFYNNEISEKSEIFDDQFSVERPDGSNFTLKIRSTKLEDSAMYFCASSRDYVQYFGPGTRLTVT.

The V and J genes are TRBV5-1 and TRBJ2-7, with TRBD1 matching over 7 bases. There are 14 residues in the CDR3. V shed 4 bases and J 5 bases; nucleotides not matched to a gene: 9. CDR1 is SGHRS and CDR2 is YFSETQ in the germline V gene. The CDR3 loop is CASSQTDREHEQYF. The CDR3 nucleotides read TGCGCCAGCAGCCAAACTGACAGGGAACACGAGCAGTACTTC. The whole variable domain, filled in from reference TRBV5-1 and TRBJ2-7, reads KAGVTQTPRYLIKTRGQQVTLSCSPISGHRSVSWYQQTPGQGLQFLFEYFSETQRNKGNFPGRFSGRQFSNSRSEMNVSTLELGDSALYLCASSQTDREHEQYFGPGTRLTVT.

The J gene is TRBJ2-1, the V gene TRBV18; no definite D call. The J call may be mistaken, given a closer DNA end match to TRBJ2-5. The CDR3 consists of 14 residues. Germline V lookup: CDR1 KGHSH, CDR2 LQKENI. The CDR3 here is CASSPSDPEETQYF. CDR3 nucleotide sequence: TGTGCCAGCTCACCGTCGGACCCCGAAGAGACCCAGTACTTC.